This TCR beta chain appears in the sequencing data of a study of beta chain features in type 1 diabetes. Expressed TCRB transcripts got sequenced, as all isolated RNA was reverse transcribed. Reads from naive, central memory and regulatory T cell samples averaged about 3.8 million. Assay used: immunoSEQ multiplex PCR; TCRdb lists only in-frame clones, some missing. Of 860,000 or so clones listed, roughly 17% are singletons. The single heparinised draw taken from each donor contained about 100 mL of blood on average. This CDR3 comprises 13 residues. Between the trimmed V and J ends, which lost 4 bases and 6 bases, there was a span of 12 bases. Per the germline V gene, CDR1 is SGDLS and CDR2 is YYNGEE.

The source of this sequence is a woman younger than 35 in good health. Sequencing was carried out using naive CD4+ T cells from blood. This chain links TRBV9 with TRBJ2-3; D unresolved. The DNA for the CDR3 is TGTGCCAGCAGCCCACTTTTTACGGATACGCAGTATTTT. Translating gives CASSPLFTDTQYF.